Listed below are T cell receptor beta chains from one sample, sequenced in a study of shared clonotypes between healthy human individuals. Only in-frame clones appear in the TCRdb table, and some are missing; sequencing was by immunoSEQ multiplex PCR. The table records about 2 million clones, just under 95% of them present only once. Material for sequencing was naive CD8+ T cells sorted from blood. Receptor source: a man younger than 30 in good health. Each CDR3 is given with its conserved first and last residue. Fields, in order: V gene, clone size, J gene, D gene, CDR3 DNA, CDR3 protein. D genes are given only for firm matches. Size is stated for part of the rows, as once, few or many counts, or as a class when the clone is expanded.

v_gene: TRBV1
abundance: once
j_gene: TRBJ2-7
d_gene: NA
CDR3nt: TGCACCAGCAGCCAAGATTGCCGACTAACCCCACTCGAGCAGTACTTC
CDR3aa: CTSSQDCRLTPLEQYF

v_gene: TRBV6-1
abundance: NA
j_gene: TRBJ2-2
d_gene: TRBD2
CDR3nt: TGTGCCAGCAGTGCGACGTCCCCGGGACTAGCTGGCGCCGGGGAGCTGTTTTTT
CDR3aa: CASSATSPGLAGAGELFF

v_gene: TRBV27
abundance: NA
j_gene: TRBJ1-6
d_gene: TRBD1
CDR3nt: TGTGCCAGCAGTTTGAGACAGGGAGCGTGGGGCTCCTATAATTCACCCCTCCACTTT
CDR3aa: CASSLRQGAWGSYNSPLHF

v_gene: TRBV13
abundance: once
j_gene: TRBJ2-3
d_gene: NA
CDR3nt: TGTGCCAGCAGCTTGGAAGGGGAGTCAGATACGCAGTATTTT
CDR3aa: CASSLEGESDTQYF

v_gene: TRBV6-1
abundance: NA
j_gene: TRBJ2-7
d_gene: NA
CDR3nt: TGTGCCAGCAGCCTTGGAATTAACTACGAGCAGTACTTC
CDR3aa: CASSLGINYEQYF

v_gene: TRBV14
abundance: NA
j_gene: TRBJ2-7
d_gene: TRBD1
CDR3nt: TGTGCCAGCAGCCAAGGGACAGGACCCGAGCAGTACTTC
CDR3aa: CASSQGTGPEQYF

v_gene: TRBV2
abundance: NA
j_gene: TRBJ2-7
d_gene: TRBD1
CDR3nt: TGTGCCAGCACCCTAGGGACAGGGGTAGGCTACGAGCAGTACTTC
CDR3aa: CASTLGTGVGYEQYF

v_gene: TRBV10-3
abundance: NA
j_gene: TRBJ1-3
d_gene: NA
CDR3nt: TGTGCCATCAGTGACCCCGGGACTACCTCGGTTTACACCATATATTTT
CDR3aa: CAISDPGTTSVYTIYF

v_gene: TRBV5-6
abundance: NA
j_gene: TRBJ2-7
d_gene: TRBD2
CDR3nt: TGTGCCAGCAGCTTGATGGGACTAGAAGTGGGCGAGCAGTACTTC
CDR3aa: CASSLMGLEVGEQYF

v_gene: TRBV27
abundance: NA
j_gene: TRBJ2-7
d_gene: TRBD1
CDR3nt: TGTGCGACTGGGACAGGGGGCCCCTACGAGCAGTACTTC
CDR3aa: CATGTGGPYEQYF

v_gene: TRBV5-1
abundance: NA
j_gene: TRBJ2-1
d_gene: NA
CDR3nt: TGCGCCAGCAGTTTACGTATCGGCGAGCAGTTCTTC
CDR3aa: CASSLRIGEQFF

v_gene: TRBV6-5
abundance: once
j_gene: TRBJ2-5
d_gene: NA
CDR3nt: TGTGCCAGCAGACTGGACGCGAAGGGGGAGACCCAGTACTTC
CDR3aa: CASRLDAKGETQYF

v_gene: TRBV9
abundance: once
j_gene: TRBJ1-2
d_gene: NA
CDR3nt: TGTGCCAGCAGCGTACCAGGGCGCTATGGCTACACCTTC
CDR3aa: CASSVPGRYGYTF

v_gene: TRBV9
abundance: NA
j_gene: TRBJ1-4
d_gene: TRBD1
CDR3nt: TGTGCCAGCAGCTCCGGACAGGGTGCAACTAATGAAAAACTGTTTTTT
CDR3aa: CASSSGQGATNEKLFF

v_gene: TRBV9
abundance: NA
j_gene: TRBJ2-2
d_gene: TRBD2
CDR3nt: TGTGCCAGCAGCGTAGGTTATAGCGGGGGGGCCACCGGGGAGCTGTTTTTT
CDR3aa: CASSVGYSGGATGELFF

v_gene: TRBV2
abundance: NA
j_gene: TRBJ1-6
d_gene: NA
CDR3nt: TGTGCCAGCAGTAACCCGGAGGGAGACTCACCCCTCCACTTT
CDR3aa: CASSNPEGDSPLHF